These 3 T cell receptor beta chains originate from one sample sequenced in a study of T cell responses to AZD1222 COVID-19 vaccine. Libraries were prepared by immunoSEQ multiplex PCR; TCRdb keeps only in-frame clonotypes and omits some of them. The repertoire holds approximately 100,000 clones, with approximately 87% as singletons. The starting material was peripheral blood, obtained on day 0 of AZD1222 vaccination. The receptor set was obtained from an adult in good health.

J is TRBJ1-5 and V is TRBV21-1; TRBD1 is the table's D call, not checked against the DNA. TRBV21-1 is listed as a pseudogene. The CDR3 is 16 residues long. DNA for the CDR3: TGTGCCAGCAGCAACTCGACAGGCTATAGCAATCAGCCCCAGCATTTT. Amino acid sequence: CASSNSTGYSNQPQHF.

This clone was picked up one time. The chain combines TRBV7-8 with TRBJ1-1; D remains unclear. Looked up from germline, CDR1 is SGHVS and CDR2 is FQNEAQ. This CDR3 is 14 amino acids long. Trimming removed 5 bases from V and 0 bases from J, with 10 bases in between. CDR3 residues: CASSRGRLNTEAFF. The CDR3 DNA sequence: TGTGCCAGCAGCCGAGGACGGCTGAACACTGAAGCTTTCTTT.

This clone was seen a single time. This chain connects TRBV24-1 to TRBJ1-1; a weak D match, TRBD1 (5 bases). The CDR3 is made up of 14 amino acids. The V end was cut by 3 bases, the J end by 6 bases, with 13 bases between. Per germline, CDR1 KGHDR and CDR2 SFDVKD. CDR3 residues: CATSDAGGIAEAFF. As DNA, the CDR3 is TGTGCCACCAGTGATGCTGGGGGGATTGCTGAAGCTTTCTTT.